These T cell receptor beta chains were read from a single sample in a study of T cells in Graves' hyperthyroidism and ophthalmopathy. TCRdb reprocessed the multiplex PCR reads with MiXCR, giving one entry per CDR3 protein. The repertoire holds hundreds of thousands of distinct CDR3 sequences, with roughly a sixth as singletons. The specimen was blood. These receptors originate from a woman in her forties or fifties with Graves' hyperthyroidism that later progressed to Graves' ophthalmopathy. Each CDR3 is given with its conserved first and last residue. Fields, in order: clone size, D gene, J gene, V gene, CDR3 protein, CDR3 DNA. A D gene is named only where the DNA matches it firmly. Size is stated for part of the rows, as once, few or many counts, or as a class when the clone is expanded.

>-|TRBD1|TRBJ1-1|TRBV9
CASSPGQGAETEAFF
TGTGCCAGCAGCCCCGGACAGGGGGCAGAGACTGAAGCTTTCTTT
>-|-|TRBJ1-2|TRBV10-3
CAISESAGEDYGYTF
TGTGCCATCAGTGAGTCGGCAGGGGAAGACTATGGCTACACCTTC
>-|-|TRBJ1-5|TRBV14
CASSGLGNQPQHF
TGTGCCAGCAGCGGGCTGGGCAATCAGCCCCAGCATTTT
>few|TRBD1|TRBJ1-6|TRBV18
CASSPQGARNSPLHF
TGTGCCAGCTCACCCCAGGGGGCGCGGAATTCACCCCTCCACTTT
>-|TRBD2|TRBJ2-7|TRBV28
CASSIGTSGKYEQYF
TGTGCCAGCTCCATAGGGACTAGCGGGAAATACGAGCAGTACTTC
>many|TRBD2|TRBJ2-1|TRBV12-3/TRBV12-4
CASSSWSGLAGNEQFF
TGTGCCAGCAGTTCCTGGAGCGGACTAGCGGGGAATGAGCAGTTCTTC
>many|TRBD1|TRBJ1-5|TRBV6-1
CASSVGQGSQPQHF
TGTGCCAGCAGCGTGGGACAGGGTTCTCAGCCCCAGCATTTT
>-|-|TRBJ1-1|TRBV29-1
CSVDGGPEAFF
TGCAGCGTTGATGGTGGCCCCGAAGCTTTCTTT
>-|TRBD1|TRBJ2-4|TRBV12-3/TRBV12-4
CASRGDRALNIQYF
TGTGCCAGCAGGGGGGACAGGGCCCTAAACATTCAGTACTTC
>few|-|TRBJ1-5|TRBV2
CASSRAGNQPQHF
TGTGCCAGCAGTCGGGCAGGGAATCAGCCCCAGCATTTT
>-|TRBD1|TRBJ1-2|TRBV13
CASSSGQGAFGYTF
TGTGCCAGCAGCTCGGGACAGGGGGCCTTCGGCTACACCTTC
>-|-|TRBJ1-4|TRBV3-1
CASSPGTGREEKLFF
TGTGCCAGCAGCCCGGGTACGGGCCGCGAGGAAAAACTGTTTTTT
>many|-|TRBJ1-1|TRBV2
CASSVRTRNTEAFF
TGTGCCAGCAGTGTCAGGACAAGGAACACTGAAGCTTTCTTT
>-|TRBD1|TRBJ1-3|TRBV27
CASMETGGSGNTIYF
TGTGCCAGCATGGAGACAGGGGGCTCTGGAAACACCATATATTTT
>many|-|TRBJ2-7|TRBV20-1
CSARGTGPEQYF
TGCAGTGCTCGGGGAACAGGGCCCGAGCAGTACTTC
>-|TRBD2|TRBJ2-7|TRBV20-1
CSARWGLAGVKVEQYF
TGCAGTGCTAGATGGGGTCTAGCGGGGGTAAAGGTCGAGCAGTACTTC
>-|TRBD1|TRBJ2-7|TRBV27
CASRILAGQGFYEQYF
TGTGCCAGCAGAATACTGGCGGGACAGGGTTTCTACGAGCAGTACTTC
>-|-|TRBJ1-3|TRBV20-1
CSARGDVSSGNTIYF
TGCAGTGCTAGAGGGGACGTGAGCTCTGGAAACACCATATATTTT
>once|TRBD2|TRBJ2-7|TRBV3-1
CASSQTSEAYEQYF
TGTGCCAGCAGCCAAACTAGCGAGGCCTACGAGCAGTACTTC
>many|-|TRBJ2-2|TRBV7-8
CASSLGPQGAGELFF
TGTGCCAGCAGCTTAGGTCCTCAGGGCGCCGGGGAGCTGTTTTTT
>-|TRBD1|TRBJ1-2|TRBV28
CASSFNTGGGGYTF
TGTGCCAGCAGTTTCAATACAGGGGGCGGTGGCTACACCTTC
>many|TRBD1|TRBJ1-1|TRBV5-1
CASSLVLTGGKTEAFF
TGCGCCAGCAGCTTGGTCCTGACAGGGGGCAAGACTGAAGCTTTCTTT
>-|TRBD1|TRBJ1-5|TRBV20-1
CSAATGSHSNQPQHF
TGCAGTGCTGCGACAGGGTCCCATAGCAATCAGCCCCAGCATTTT
>many|-|TRBJ1-4|TRBV30
CAWSVTQLNEKLFF
TGTGCCTGGAGTGTCACACAGCTTAATGAAAAACTGTTTTTT
>-|TRBD1|TRBJ1-2|TRBV5-1
CASSLWTGGQGYTF
TGCGCCAGCAGCCTTTGGACAGGGGGCCAAGGCTACACCTTC
>many|-|TRBJ1-5|TRBV18
CASSRVTNQPQHF
TGTGCCAGCTCAAGGGTTACCAATCAGCCCCAGCATTTT
>many|TRBD1|TRBJ1-1|TRBV20-1
CSATRTGRNTEAFF
TGCAGTGCTACCCGGACAGGAAGGAACACTGAAGCTTTCTTT
>many|TRBD1|TRBJ2-1|TRBV2
CASSEVTGGFEQFF
TGTGCCAGCAGTGAAGTGACAGGGGGCTTTGAGCAGTTCTTC
>-|-|TRBJ2-3|TRBV5-6
CASSPRSTLGIDTQYF
TGTGCCAGCAGCCCCAGGTCAACACTGGGAATAGATACGCAGTATTTT
>many|-|TRBJ1-1|TRBV3-1
CASSQVRTVMNTEAFF
TGTGCCAGCAGCCAAGTCAGGACAGTCATGAACACTGAAGCTTTCTTT
>-|TRBD2|TRBJ2-7|TRBV27
CASSLGTSGGYHEQYF
TGTGCCAGCAGTTTAGGGACTAGCGGGGGTTACCACGAGCAGTACTTC
>few|TRBD1|TRBJ2-1|TRBV20-1
CSARSLQGASPYNEQFF
TGCAGTGCTAGATCCCTACAGGGGGCCTCCCCCTACAATGAGCAGTTCTTC
>many|-|TRBJ1-2|TRBV12-3/TRBV12-4
CASSPATQTRGYTF
TGTGCCAGCAGTCCGGCTACACAAACAAGGGGCTACACCTTC
>-|-|TRBJ2-7|TRBV6-6
CASSYSGASSYEQYF
TGTGCCAGCAGTTACTCGGGGGCCAGCTCCTACGAGCAGTACTTC
>many|-|TRBJ2-1|TRBV11-2
CASSLIADSTPYNEQFF
TGTGCCAGCAGCTTAATTGCTGACAGTACCCCCTACAATGAGCAGTTCTTC